This is a list of T cell receptor beta chains from one sample in a study of T cell changes during pregnancy in multiple sclerosis. Sequencing was performed with immunoSEQ multiplex PCR; in TCRdb, only in-frame clones are kept and a portion is missing. The sample lists roughly 57,000 clones, less than 95% occurring once. The specimen was CD8+ T cells from peripheral blood mononuclear cells, collected after pregnancy. The receptors were sampled from a female donor with multiple sclerosis, enrolled in a pregnancy study. CDR3s include the opening cysteine and the closing phenylalanine or tryptophan. D genes are given only for firm matches. For some rows the clone size is stated as once, few or many, or as a class when expanded; others skip it.

TRBJ2-3,.,.,TRBV28,CASSTPGGRDTQYF,TGTGCCAGCAGTACCCCCGGGGGGCGGGATACGCAGTATTTT
TRBJ2-7,.,.,TRBV2,CASSERMDRQYF,TGTGCCAGCAGTGAAAGGATGGACAGACAGTACTTC
TRBJ2-7,.,TRBD2,TRBV9,CASSPEVGLGVYEQYF,TGTGCCAGCAGCCCCGAGGTGGGACTAGGGGTCTACGAGCAGTACTTC
TRBJ2-1,.,TRBD2,TRBV5-8,CASSLERGTYNEQFF,TGTGCCAGCAGCTTGGAGCGGGGAACCTACAATGAGCAGTTCTTC
TRBJ2-7,.,.,TRBV11-2,CASSLGGAEQYF,TGTGCCAGCAGCCTTGGTGGGGCGGAGCAGTACTTC
TRBJ2-3,.,TRBD2,TRBV5-1,CASSLELAGADTQYF,TGCGCCAGCAGCTTGGAACTAGCGGGAGCAGATACGCAGTATTTT
TRBJ1-2,.,.,TRBV27,CASSLQGYYGYTF,TGTGCCAGCAGTTTGCAGGGGTACTATGGCTACACCTTC
TRBJ1-1,.,TRBD1,TRBV9,CASSVDGTGGVTEAFF,TGTGCCAGCAGCGTAGATGGGACAGGGGGCGTCACTGAAGCTTTCTTT
TRBJ2-5,once,.,TRBV5-8,CASSLESLSGWWETQYF,TGTGCCAGCAGCTTGGAATCATTATCGGGGTGGTGGGAGACCCAGTACTTC
TRBJ2-1,.,TRBD2,TRBV9,CASTGRSGGAQGTSGNNEQFF,TGTGCCAGCACCGGACGTTCAGGGGGCGCACAGGGGACTAGCGGAAACAATGAGCAGTTCTTC
TRBJ2-5,once,TRBD2,TRBV7-9,CASSHISGRGQETQYF,TGTGCCAGCAGCCACATTTCGGGGCGGGGGCAAGAGACCCAGTACTTC
TRBJ1-2,.,.,TRBV14,CASSQDTGTDYGYTF,TGTGCCAGCAGCCAAGATACCGGGACTGACTATGGCTACACCTTC
TRBJ2-1,.,.,TRBV27,CASSRGGDYNEQFF,TGTGCCAGCAGCCGGGGTGGCGACTACAATGAGCAGTTCTTC
TRBJ2-7,.,.,TRBV7-9,CASSLVPSPSPYEQYF,TGTGCCAGCAGCTTAGTCCCTAGCCCTTCACCGTACGAGCAGTACTTC
TRBJ2-7,.,TRBD2,TRBV4-2,CASSRLAGGPYEQYF,TGTGCCAGCAGCCGTCTAGCGGGAGGACCCTACGAGCAGTACTTC
TRBJ2-3,.,TRBD2,TRBV28,CASSFRTSGRPGSVTDTQYF,TGTGCCAGCAGTTTCCGGACTAGCGGGAGGCCCGGAAGCGTCACAGATACGCAGTATTTT
TRBJ2-3,.,.,TRBV2,CASSDLLASAADTQYF,TGTGCCAGCAGTGATCTTCTGGCTAGCGCGGCAGATACGCAGTATTTT
TRBJ2-5,.,TRBD2,TRBV4-3,CASSHRLSGREWQTQYF,TGCGCCAGCAGCCATCGACTTAGTGGGCGGGAGTGGCAGACCCAGTACTTC
TRBJ2-7,.,TRBD2,TRBV19,CASRLAGDYEQYF,TGTGCCAGTAGGCTAGCGGGAGATTACGAGCAGTACTTC
TRBJ1-2,.,.,TRBV9,CASSGIDRFHYGYTF,TGTGCCAGCAGCGGAATCGACAGGTTCCACTATGGCTACACCTTC
TRBJ2-3,once,TRBD2,TRBV19,CASSIAGVGTDTQYF,TGTGCCAGTAGTATCGCGGGAGTCGGCACAGATACGCAGTATTTT
TRBJ1-1,.,TRBD1,TRBV19,CASSTPPTGGRTEAFF,TGTGCCAGTAGTACCCCACCGACAGGGGGGCGGACTGAAGCTTTCTTT
TRBJ2-1,.,.,TRBV13,CASSPRSSNEQFF,TGTGCCAGCAGCCCGAGGAGCTCGAATGAGCAGTTCTTC
TRBJ2-5,.,TRBD1,TRBV6-1,CASSSRDRDGETQYF,TGTGCCAGCAGTAGTCGGGACAGGGACGGGGAGACCCAGTACTTC
TRBJ2-5,once,.,TRBV13,CASSLNLDQGETQYF,TGTGCCAGCAGCTTGAACCTGGACCAGGGAGAGACCCAGTACTTC
TRBJ2-2,.,.,TRBV28,CASSDRTTGELFF,TGTGCCAGCAGTGACAGGACCACCGGGGAGCTGTTTTTT
TRBJ1-2,.,.,TRBV5-5,CASSSQQNPHGYTF,TGTGCCAGCAGCTCGCAACAGAATCCCCACGGCTACACCTTC
TRBJ2-2,.,.,TRBV11-2,CAGGTGELFF,TGTGCCGGAGGTACCGGGGAGCTGTTTTTT
TRBJ2-7,.,TRBD2,TRBV11-2,CASSQWTSGREEQYF,TGTGCCAGCAGCCAGTGGACTAGCGGGAGGGAGGAGCAGTACTTC
TRBJ1-5,.,.,TRBV19,CASSTLQGPNQPQHF,TGTGCCAGTAGTACCTTACAGGGCCCCAATCAGCCCCAGCATTTT
TRBJ2-1,.,TRBD2,TRBV30,CAFSSGRGDEQFF,TGTGCCTTTTCTAGCGGGAGAGGGGATGAGCAGTTCTTC
TRBJ2-1,.,TRBD2,TRBV4-2,CASSQVSSGRGTYNEQFF,TGTGCCAGCAGCCAAGTTTCTAGCGGGAGAGGAACCTACAATGAGCAGTTCTTC
TRBJ2-5,.,.,TRBV5-1,CASSPPEETQYF,TGCGCCAGCAGCCCCCCAGAAGAGACCCAGTACTTC
TRBJ2-1,.,.,TRBV5-4,CASRDSGSSYNEQFF,TGTGCCAGCAGAGATAGCGGCAGCTCCTACAATGAGCAGTTCTTC
TRBJ2-2,.,TRBD2,TRBV11-2,CASSQLAGGMNTGELFF,TGTGCCAGCAGTCAACTAGCGGGGGGGATGAACACCGGGGAGCTGTTTTTT
TRBJ2-3,.,.,TRBV29-1,CSVGREAAQYF,TGCAGCGTTGGGAGGGAGGCGGCGCAGTATTTT